This T cell receptor (beta chain) was identified in a study of blood T cell repertoires in COVID-19. The CDR3 runs 15 residues. Germline assignment: CDR1 MNHEY and CDR2 SMNVEV (reference sequence). The germline V and J ends were trimmed by 5 bases and 1 base, with 13 bases remaining between them. Repertoires were generated with immunoSEQ multiplex PCR, while TCRdb's copy carries only in-frame clones and drops some. The table includes approximately 100,000 clones, around 92% detected once. The sequence derives from a middle-aged man with active COVID-19. Source material: peripheral blood. The rearrangement links TRBV27 to TRBJ2-3; possible D gene TRBD2, 6 bases. The CDR3 coding sequence is TGTGCCAGCAGTCTGGGGGGACTCCGCACAGATACGCAGTATTTT. Its protein product is CASSLGGLRTDTQYF.